The next 17 T cell receptor beta chains were all read from a single sample in a study of blood T cell repertoires in COVID-19. The repertoire was sequenced with immunoSEQ multiplex PCR; TCRdb's copy has only in-frame clones and lacks some. The data contain about 470,000 clones, about 90% of them singletons. The sample taken for sequencing was PBMCs or T cells enriched from blood (not recorded which). All receptors derive from a woman between 18 and 30 years old who had recovered from COVID-19.

On this clone: Mismatch with germline at one junction end may stem from a read error. The V and J genes are TRBV29-1 and TRBJ1-2; 7 nucleotides agree with TRBD1. Per the germline V gene, CDR1 is SQVTM and CDR2 is ANQGSEA. The CDR3 has 12 residues. The CDR3: CSARQGPLAMAF. The CDR3, as DNA: TGCAGCGCCCGACAGGGCCCCTTGGCTATGGCCTTC.

This chain uses TRBV4-1 with TRBJ2-5, with D possibly TRBD2 on 5 matching bases. Germline V gives CDR1 MGHRA, CDR2 YSYEKL. The V and J ends lost 0 bases and 0 bases respectively, with 17 bases between them. CDR3 size: 18 residues. The CDR3 loop reads CASSQDSSGILYQETQYF. The CDR3 DNA follows: TGCGCCAGCAGCCAAGACTCCTCGGGGATCCTGTACCAAGAGACCCAGTACTTC.

This clone was picked up one time. This chain connects TRBV19 to TRBJ1-5; TRBD1 is a possible D gene (6 bases). V dropped 5 bases and J dropped 10 bases, with 12 bases sitting between them. Germline lookup yields CDR1 LNHDA and CDR2 SQIVND (reference sequence). This CDR3 comprises 12 residues. In DNA, the CDR3 is TGTGCCAGTAGTTATACAGGGCAACCCCAGCATTTT. It is translated as CASSYTGQPQHF.

The gene calls are TRBV4-1 and TRBJ1-2, with D possibly matching TRBD1 (5 bases). The CDR3 is 17 amino acids. V lost 0 bases to trimming and J lost 0 bases, with 14 bases between them. Germline V CDR1 and CDR2: MGHRA, YSYEKL. The CDR3 region has the DNA TGCGCCAGCAGCCAAGATCTAGGGGCACGGCCTAACTATGGCTACACCTTC. Protein product: CASSQDLGARPNYGYTF.

This chain joins TRBV27 and TRBJ1-1; 9 bases agree with TRBD1. The V gene's germline CDR1 is MNHEY and CDR2 SMNVEV (reference sequence). The CDR3 spans 17 residues. V gave up 4 bases and J gave up 4 bases; unmatched junction bases: 13. CDR3 nucleotide sequence: TGTGCCAGCAGTTCCACGAGACCGAGACAGGGGGGCACTGAAGCTTTCTTT. Translation: CASSSTRPRQGGTEAFF.

This rearrangement joins TRBV28 to TRBJ1-2; D is perhaps TRBD1 (6 bases). Germline V gives CDR1 MDHEN, CDR2 SYDVKM. Trimming left V 2 bases short and J 0 bases short, with 13 bases between. The CDR3 sequence is 16 residues long. The CDR3 region is CASSLGGGSPNYGYTF. The CDR3 DNA follows: TGTGCCAGCAGTTTAGGGGGGGGCAGCCCTAACTATGGCTACACCTTC.

The CDR3 region has the DNA TGCAGTGCTACTAGCACAGATACGCAGTATTTT. Protein: CSATSTDTQYF. The chain employs TRBV20-1 and TRBJ2-3; no definite D call. The CDR3 consists of 11 residues. The ends were cut back, 4 bases at V and 0 bases at J, with 2 bases in the middle. Per the germline V gene, CDR1 is DFQATT and CDR2 is SNEGSKA (reference sequence).

The gene calls are TRBV5-1 and TRBJ1-6; unclear D gene. Germline V CDR1 and CDR2: SGHRS, YFSETQ. CDR3 length: 13 residues. Between the trimmed V and J ends, which lost 0 bases and 13 bases, there was a span of 11 bases. The CDR3, as DNA: TGCGCCAGCAGCTTGGAACCGAGGAGGCCCCTCCACTTT. Residues: CASSLEPRRPLHF.

This clone was picked up one time. J is TRBJ2-7 and V is TRBV23-1, with D unresolved. TRBV23-1 belongs to the ORF category, with a function that is uncertain. The CDR3 runs to 16 residues. The ends were cut back, 0 bases at V and 5 bases at J, with 17 bases in the middle. The CDR3 loop reads CASSQSGPYPKDEQYF. The DNA of the CDR3 is TGCGCCAGCAGTCAATCGGGCCCGTATCCTAAGGACGAGCAGTACTTC.

The chain is built from TRBV5-1 and TRBJ1-1, with 10 nucleotides matching TRBD1. Trimming at V came to 4 bases and at J to 3 bases, leaving 12 bases not matched to a gene. CDR3 length: 17 amino acids. Per germline, CDR1 SGHRS and CDR2 YFSETQ. The CDR3 region is CASSDTTGGAWDTEAFF. The CDR3 DNA reads TGCGCCAGCAGCGATACGACAGGGGGCGCGTGGGACACTGAAGCTTTCTTT.

This clone was observed a few times. The same CDR3 also results from other DNA sequences found in this sample. The V call is TRBV6-5, the J call TRBJ1-3; no reliable D call. Per germline, CDR1 MNHEY and CDR2 SVGAGI. The germline V and J ends were trimmed by 2 bases and 4 bases, with 9 bases remaining between them. This CDR3 spans 14 amino acids. The CDR3 sequence is CASSYRGSGNTIYF. The CDR3 nucleotides are TGTGCCAGCAGTTACAGAGGGTCGGGAAACACCATATATTTT.

The gene calls are TRBV11-1 and TRBJ1-1, with D tentatively TRBD1 (6 bases). The V end was cut by 3 bases, the J end by 6 bases, with 17 bases between. The CDR3 runs 15 residues. Per germline, CDR1 SGHAT and CDR2 FQDESV (reference sequence). This CDR3 is CASSLAGALGAEAFF. The CDR3 DNA follows: TGTGCCAGCAGCTTGGCAGGGGCCCTCGGGGCTGAAGCTTTCTTT.

This clone was picked up one time. The chain is built from TRBV18 and TRBJ1-2; no firm D call. Germline V gene data show CDR1 as KGHSH and CDR2 as LQKENI. V lost 5 bases and J lost 2, with 15 bases in between. CDR3 length: 15 residues. This chain's CDR3 is CASSINAASNYGYTF. Written as DNA, the CDR3 is TGTGCCAGCTCAATAAACGCAGCGAGCAACTATGGCTACACCTTC.

This clone was seen just once. This chain uses TRBV30 with TRBJ1-2; TRBD1 matches at 7 bases. The CDR3 has 12 amino acids. V dropped 3 bases and J dropped 5; count of bases not matched to a gene: 3. CDR1 is GTSNPN and CDR2 is SVGIG in the germline V gene (reference sequence). The CDR3 DNA sequence: TGTGCCTGGAGGGGGACAGAGTATGGCTACACCTTC. Its translation is CAWRGTEYGYTF.

The chain employs TRBV18 and TRBJ2-2; TRBD1 matches at 7 bases. Losses at the gene ends were 4 bases for V and 1 base for J; bases not matched to a gene: 6. The CDR3 runs to 16 residues. Germline-derived CDR1 and CDR2 are KGHSH and LQKENI. CDR3 coding DNA: TGTGCCAGCTCACTCCCCGGGACAGTGAACACCGGGGAGCTGTTTTTT. It is translated as CASSLPGTVNTGELFF.

This rearrangement joins TRBV4-2 to TRBJ2-1; 11 bases agree with TRBD2. This CDR3 contains 15 residues. V gave up 0 bases and J gave up 12 bases; unmatched junction bases: 7. Looked up from germline, CDR1 is LGHNA and CDR2 is YNFKEQ. The CDR3 reads CASSQDGLAGGGQFF. Here the CDR3 DNA reads TGTGCCAGCAGCCAAGACGGGCTAGCGGGGGGAGGGCAGTTCTTC.

The V gene is TRBV5-1, the J gene TRBJ1-2; unclear D gene. V was shortened by 0 bases and J by 2 bases, with 8 bases between the two germline ends. The germline V gene has CDR1 SGHRS and CDR2 YFSETQ. The CDR3 is 14 residues long. Written as DNA, the CDR3 is TGCGCCAGCAGCTTGGATGCGGGGAACTATGGCTACACCTTC. This encodes CASSLDAGNYGYTF.